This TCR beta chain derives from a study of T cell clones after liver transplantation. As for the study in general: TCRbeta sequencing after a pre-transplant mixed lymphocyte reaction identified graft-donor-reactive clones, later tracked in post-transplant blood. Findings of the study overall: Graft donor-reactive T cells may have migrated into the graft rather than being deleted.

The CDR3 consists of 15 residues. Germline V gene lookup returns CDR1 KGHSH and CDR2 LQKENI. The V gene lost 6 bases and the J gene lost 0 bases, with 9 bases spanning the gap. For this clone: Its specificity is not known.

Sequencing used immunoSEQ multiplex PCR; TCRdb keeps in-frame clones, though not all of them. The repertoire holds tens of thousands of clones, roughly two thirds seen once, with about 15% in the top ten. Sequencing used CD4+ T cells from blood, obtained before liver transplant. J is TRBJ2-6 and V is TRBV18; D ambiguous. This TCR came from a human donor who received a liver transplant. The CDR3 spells CASSLIRSGANVLTF. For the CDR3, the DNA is TGTGCCAGCTCCCTAATACGCTCTGGGGCCAACGTCCTGACTTTC. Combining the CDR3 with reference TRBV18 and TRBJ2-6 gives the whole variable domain NAGVMQNPRHLVRRRGQEARLRCSPMKGHSHVYWYRQLPEEGLKFMVYLQKENIIDESGMPKERFSAEFPKEGPSILRIQQVVRGDSAAYFCASSLIRSGANVLTFGAGSRLTVL.